What follows are 28 T cell receptor beta chains derived from one specimen sequenced in a study of blood T cell repertoires in COVID-19. The table came from immunoSEQ multiplex PCR; TCRdb's copy has only in-frame clones and leaves some out. Of a few hundred thousand clones in the sample, 70% to 90% are singletons; the top ten hold more than 1%. Sequencing was carried out using peripheral blood. These TCRs come from a man in his forties or fifties with acute or convalescent COVID-19.

CDR3 DNA sequence: TGTGCCAGCAGCTTTGGGCAGAGGAACACTGAAGCTTTCTTT. Translation: CASSFGQRNTEAFF. The chain joins TRBV11-2 to TRBJ1-1, with no clear D. Trimming cost V 3 bases and J 1 base, with 9 bases left between them. The CDR3 is 14 residues long. Germline V gene data show CDR1 as SGHAT and CDR2 as FQNNGV. Full variable domain (missing parts from reference TRBV11-2 and TRBJ1-1): EAGVAQSPRYKIIEKRQSVAFWCNPISGHATLYWYQQILGQGPKLLIQFQNNGVVDDSQLPKDRFSAERLKGVDSTLKIQPAKLEDSAVYLCASSFGQRNTEAFFGQGTRLTVV.

This chain connects TRBV27 to TRBJ2-3; TRBD1 matches 7 bases. The germline CDR1 and CDR2 sequences are MNHEY and SMNVEV (reference sequence). CDR3 length: 15 residues. The V and J ends lost 5 bases and 3 bases, in that order; junction bases with no gene match: 8. CDR3 amino acids: CASSATGVLTDTQYF. The CDR3 DNA follows: TGTGCCAGCAGTGCTACAGGGGTATTGACAGATACGCAGTATTTT.

This clone was seen just once. The V gene is TRBV7-3, the J gene TRBJ2-1, with D possibly matching TRBD2 (6 bases). The V end lost 5 bases, the J end lost 4 bases, and 15 bases lay between the germline ends. The length of the CDR3 is 15 residues. Germline V lookup: CDR1 SGHTA, CDR2 FQGTGA. CDR3 coding DNA: TGTGCCAGCAGCCGTATTCCGGGACTGTACAATGAGCAGTTCTTC. Translation: CASSRIPGLYNEQFF.

The V and J genes are TRBV7-3 and TRBJ2-1; 7 bases map to TRBD1. The CDR3 totals 17 residues. Trimming cost V 4 bases and J 7 bases; bases outside gene matches: 16. Per germline, CDR1 SGHTA and CDR2 FQGTGA. CDR3 bases: TGTGCCAGCAGCTCCACCGGGACAGAAGAAGGTGGGAATGAGCAGTTCTTC. It specifies CASSSTGTEEGGNEQFF.

The chain has TRBV5-4 and TRBJ2-5; tentatively, D is TRBD1 (5 bases). The CDR3 has 11 residues. CDR1 is SGHNT and CDR2 is YYREEE in the germline V gene (reference sequence). V was pared by 4 bases and J by 7 bases, with 8 bases between. The CDR3, as DNA: TGTGCCAGCAGCAAAACAGGGACCCAGTACTTC. Encoded protein: CASSKTGTQYF.

J is TRBJ2-7 and V is TRBV11-2, with 12 bases fitting TRBD2. The CDR3 is made up of 15 amino acids. Germline CDR1 SGHAT, CDR2 FQNNGV. V was clipped by 5 bases and J by 2 bases; unmatched bases: 4. This CDR3 is CASSTWTSGTYEQYF. CDR3 nucleotides: TGTGCCAGCAGCACCTGGACTAGCGGGACCTACGAGCAGTACTTC. Full variable domain (missing parts from reference TRBV11-2 and TRBJ2-7): EAGVAQSPRYKIIEKRQSVAFWCNPISGHATLYWYQQILGQGPKLLIQFQNNGVVDDSQLPKDRFSAERLKGVDSTLKIQPAKLEDSAVYLCASSTWTSGTYEQYFGPGTRLTVT.

The genes are TRBV29-1 and TRBJ2-7, with D possibly being TRBD1 (6 bases). V was clipped by 3 bases and J by 3 bases, with 12 bases between them. CDR3 size: 13 residues. In germline, CDR1 is SQVTM, CDR2 ANQGSEA. The DNA of the CDR3 is TGCAGCGTTGAGGACGGACAGCTCTACGAGCAGTACTTC. It specifies CSVEDGQLYEQYF.

This chain uses TRBV6-1 with TRBJ1-6; D not certain. In germline, CDR1 is MNHNS, CDR2 SASEGT. The V and J ends lost 3 bases and 0 bases respectively, with 6 bases between them. This CDR3 region has 15 residues. This CDR3 reads CASSERSSYNSPLHF. In DNA form, the CDR3 reads TGTGCCAGCAGTGAGCGGAGCTCCTATAATTCACCCCTCCACTTT.

The chain links TRBV5-8 to TRBJ1-2; D remains unclear. CDR1 is SGHTS, CDR2 YDEGEE, per germline. The CDR3 is 12 residues long. The V gene lost 0 bases and the J gene lost 3 bases, with 3 bases spanning the gap. The CDR3 protein is CASSLADYGYTF. CDR3 bases: TGTGCCAGCAGCTTGGCCGACTATGGCTACACCTTC.

This sequence joins TRBV4-1 and TRBJ1-6; 7 nucleotides line up with TRBD1. Trimming removed 3 bases from V and 10 bases from J; junction bases left unmatched: 9. The CDR3 loop spans 15 amino acids. Germline CDR1 reads MGHRA; CDR2 reads YSYEKL. CDR3 nucleotides: TGCGCCAGCAGCCATAGTTCACAGGGGAGGTCACCCCTCCACTTT. This gives the protein CASSHSSQGRSPLHF.

The chain recombines TRBV14 with TRBJ2-3; 9 positions match TRBD1. Germline CDR1 is SGHDN and CDR2 is FVKESK. Trimming removed 2 bases from V and 4 bases from J; junction bases left unmatched: 10. The CDR3 is made up of 17 amino acids. CDR3 sequence (DNA): TGTGCCAGCAGCCAACTTACAGGGGGCGCAGGAGCAGATACGCAGTATTTT. Translated: CASSQLTGGAGADTQYF.

This sequence joins TRBV11-2 and TRBJ1-1, with D possibly matching TRBD1 (6 bases). Germline CDR1 reads SGHAT; CDR2 reads FQNNGV. The V gene lost 3 bases and the J gene lost 3 bases, with 11 bases spanning the gap. This CDR3 is 14 amino acids long. CDR3 loop: CASSFANRDTEAFF. Here the CDR3 DNA reads TGTGCCAGCAGCTTTGCTAACAGGGACACTGAAGCTTTCTTT.

This rearrangement joins TRBV6-2 or TRBV6-3 to TRBJ2-2; maybe TRBD2 (6 bases). Germline V gene lookup returns CDR1 MNHEY and CDR2 SVGEGT. The CDR3 length is 12 residues. V lost 6 bases to trimming and J lost 7 bases, with 9 bases between them. The CDR3 loop is CASSPTSGELFF. CDR3 nucleotide sequence: TGTGCCAGCAGCCCGACTAGCGGGGAGCTGTTTTTT.

This rearrangement joins TRBV28 to TRBJ1-5, with 10 bases fitting TRBD1. Looked up from germline, CDR1 is MDHEN and CDR2 is SYDVKM. The CDR3 consists of 16 residues. The V gene end was trimmed by 5 bases and the J gene end by 4 bases; junction bases not matched to a gene: 8. The chain's CDR3 is CASSPPMGQGNQPQHF. Written as DNA, the CDR3 is TGTGCCAGCAGTCCACCCATGGGACAGGGGAATCAGCCCCAGCATTTT. The full variable domain, in which reference TRBV28 and TRBJ1-5 provide the parts outside the CDR3, is DVKVTQSSRYLVKRTGEKVFLECVQDMDHENMFWYRQDPGLGLRLIYFSYDVKMKEKGDIPEGYSVSREKKERFSLILESASTNQTSMYLCASSPPMGQGNQPQHFGDGTRLSIL.

This sequence joins TRBV5-4 and TRBJ1-1; weak D call: TRBD1 (5 bases). The CDR3 covers 13 residues. The V end was cut by 7 bases, the J end by 0 bases, with 10 bases between. CDR1 and CDR2 (germline): SGHNT, YYREEE (reference sequence). The CDR3 DNA reads as TGTGCCAGCTGGGGGAGGGTGAACACTGAAGCTTTCTTT. It codes for CASWGRVNTEAFF. The complete variable domain, with remaining parts taken from reference TRBV5-4 and TRBJ1-1, reads ETGVTQSPTHLIKTRGQQVTLRCSSQSGHNTVSWYQQALGQGPQFIFQYYREEENGRGNFPPRFSGLQFPNYSSELNVNALELDDSALYLCASWGRVNTEAFFGQGTRLTVV.

This chain connects TRBV4-3 to TRBJ1-6, with TRBD1 identical over 7 bases. The CDR3 has 15 amino acids. With 4 bases clipped from V and 7 bases from J, the junction kept 7 bases outside the gene matches. Germline lookup yields CDR1 LGHNA and CDR2 YSLEER. CDR3 sequence reads: CASSPTGQWNSPLHF. DNA for the CDR3: TGCGCCAGCAGCCCTACGGGACAGTGGAATTCACCCCTCCACTTT.

The chain uses TRBV6-5 and TRBJ1-2; 9 nucleotides line up with TRBD1. The CDR3 totals 13 residues. Germline CDR1 is MNHEY and CDR2 is SVGAGI. Trimming at V came to 10 bases and at J to 4 bases, leaving 7 bases not matched to a gene. CDR3 nucleotides: TGTGCCACCTTCCTGGGACAGGGCTATGGCTACACCTTC. It codes for CATFLGQGYGYTF.

The V and J genes are TRBV4-2 and TRBJ2-1, with 9 bases fitting TRBD2. V dropped 1 base and J dropped 1; count of bases not matched to a gene: 14. CDR1 LGHNA and CDR2 YNFKEQ come from the germline V gene. This CDR3 is built from 20 residues. The DNA of the CDR3 is TGTGCCAGCAGCCAAGTTGGGGGTAGCGGGGGTGCCTTATCCTACAATGAGCAGTTCTTC. Its protein is CASSQVGGSGGALSYNEQFF.

The J gene is TRBJ1-6, the V gene TRBV7-9; 7 nucleotides align to TRBD1. CDR1 SEHNR and CDR2 FQNEAQ come from the germline V gene (reference sequence). V lost 5 bases, J lost 13 bases, and 23 bases stayed unmatched. The CDR3 runs to 18 residues. CDR3 in amino acids: CASSPNDGQDPWSSPLHF. The CDR3 DNA is TGTGCCAGCAGCCCAAACGACGGACAGGATCCGTGGAGTAGTCCCCTCCACTTT.

The chain combines TRBV6-5 with TRBJ2-3; TRBD2 might be the D (5 bases). Germline lookup yields CDR1 MNHEY and CDR2 SVGAGI. The CDR3 totals 14 residues. V was clipped by 3 bases and J by 4 bases, with 11 bases between them. The CDR3 here is CASSYSAGADTQYF. CDR3 DNA: TGTGCCAGCAGTTATAGCGCCGGGGCAGATACGCAGTATTTT.

The chain is built from TRBV29-1 and TRBJ2-1; D gene unclear. CDR1 and CDR2 (germline): SQVTM, ANQGSEA. The V end was cut by 6 bases, the J end by 0 bases, with 9 bases between. The CDR3 covers 13 residues. The CDR3 sequence: CSVAFGSYNEQFF. CDR3 sequence (DNA): TGCAGCGTCGCTTTCGGCTCCTACAATGAGCAGTTCTTC.

The chain recombines TRBV11-2 with TRBJ2-5; 7 nucleotides agree with TRBD2. Looked up from germline, CDR1 is SGHAT and CDR2 is FQNNGV. J gave up 5 bases and V 5 bases, and 17 bases lay outside the gene matches. The CDR3 consists of 17 residues. This CDR3 reads CASSTRGRRELSETQYF. DNA for the CDR3: TGTGCCAGCAGCACCCGTGGGAGGCGGGAGCTCTCGGAGACCCAGTACTTC. The entire variable domain, with the rest obtained from reference TRBV11-2 and TRBJ2-5, is as follows: EAGVAQSPRYKIIEKRQSVAFWCNPISGHATLYWYQQILGQGPKLLIQFQNNGVVDDSQLPKDRFSAERLKGVDSTLKIQPAKLEDSAVYLCASSTRGRRELSETQYFGPGTRLLVL.

Only a few counts were recorded for this clone. The chain uses TRBV6-4 and TRBJ1-1; TRBD1 matches 7 bases. J lost 5 bases, V lost 0 bases, and 3 bases had no gene match. The CDR3 runs to 14 residues. Germline V gene sequence: CDR1 MRHNA, CDR2 SNTAGT. In DNA form, the CDR3 reads TGTGCCAGCAGTGACTCCGACAGGGCGACTGAAGCTTTCTTT. Residues: CASSDSDRATEAFF.

V is TRBV4-1 and J is TRBJ2-1; 7 nucleotides match TRBD1. The CDR3 totals 15 residues. CDR1 and CDR2 from the germline V gene are MGHRA and YSYEKL. Trimming cost V 2 bases and J 7 bases; bases outside gene matches: 8. The CDR3 spells CASSQRPGTENEQFF. In nucleotides, the CDR3 is TGCGCCAGCAGCCAACGTCCCGGGACAGAGAATGAGCAGTTCTTC.

The chain combines TRBV19 with TRBJ1-5; D may be TRBD1 (5 bases). The V gene lost 8 bases and the J gene lost 0 bases, with 17 bases spanning the gap. Germline V CDR1 and CDR2: LNHDA, SQIVND (reference sequence). This CDR3 has 16 residues. As DNA, the CDR3 is TGTGCCAGTGGTGTCAGGGAGGGTTATAGCAATCAGCCCCAGCATTTT. It is translated as CASGVREGYSNQPQHF.

This clone turned up a few times. The chain couples TRBV15 to TRBJ1-5; TRBD1 matches at 10 bases. With 5 bases clipped from V and 4 bases from J, the junction kept 5 bases outside the gene matches. The CDR3 loop spans 15 amino acids. CDR1 is LNHNV, CDR2 YYDKDF, per germline (reference sequence). Here the CDR3 DNA reads TGTGCCACCAGCCAGGACAGGGGGAGTAATCAGCCCCAGCATTTT. It is translated as CATSQDRGSNQPQHF.

This chain links TRBV19 with TRBJ1-3; no clear D gene. Trimming left V 8 bases short and J 2 bases short, with 16 bases between. Germline V CDR1 and CDR2: LNHDA, SQIVND (reference sequence). The CDR3 runs to 15 residues. CDR3 loop: CASGEPEVAGNTIYF. The CDR3 region has the DNA TGTGCCAGTGGGGAACCGGAGGTTGCTGGAAACACCATATATTTT.

CDR3 protein: CASSLAVGAYTF. CDR3 in DNA: TGTGCCAGCAGCTTGGCGGTGGGGGCATACACCTTC. The V and J genes are TRBV5-5 and TRBJ1-2; perhaps TRBD1 as D (6 bases). The CDR3 consists of 12 residues. Between the trimmed V and J ends, which lost 0 bases and 11 bases, there was a span of 11 bases. The germline CDR1 and CDR2 sequences are SGHKS and YYEKEE (reference sequence).